These 23 T cell receptor beta chains were all obtained from the same sample, sequenced in a study of shared clonotypes between healthy human individuals. Produced via immunoSEQ multiplex PCR; TCRdb's table is partial and in-frame only. The table has 2 million to 2.5 million clones, under 97% seen once. Material for sequencing was naive CD4+ T cells sorted from blood. Subset given: CD45RA+ positively selected. These receptors all stem from a man aged 18-30 years in good health.

V and J are TRBV6-1 and TRBJ2-3, with 7 bases matching TRBD2. V gave up 1 base and J gave up 0 bases; unmatched junction bases: 7. The CDR3 is made up of 17 amino acids. Germline assignment: CDR1 MNHNS and CDR2 SASEGT. CDR3 in DNA: TGTGCCAGCAGTGAAGAAGGGAGGCGGGGGAGCACAGATACGCAGTATTTT. Amino acid sequence: CASSEEGRRGSTDTQYF.

The V and J genes are TRBV5-8 and TRBJ1-2, with D hard to call. Germline lookup yields CDR1 SGHTS and CDR2 YDEGEE. Trimming shortened V by 4 bases and J by 4 bases, and 20 bases separated the two germline ends. The CDR3 extends over 16 amino acids. The CDR3 loop is CASSQRTWYEIYGYTF. CDR3 in DNA: TGTGCCAGCAGCCAAAGAACGTGGTACGAAATCTATGGCTACACCTTC.

V gene TRBV13 combines with J gene TRBJ2-2; 7 bases are shared with TRBD1. V trimming: 5 bases; J trimming: 1 base; junction bases outside the gene matches: 13. Germline V gene sequence: CDR1 PRHDT, CDR2 FYEKMQ (reference sequence). The CDR3 length is 18 residues. The CDR3 loop is CASSPRGWGTVNTGELFF. DNA for the CDR3: TGTGCCAGCAGCCCCAGGGGGTGGGGGACCGTGAACACCGGGGAGCTGTTTTTT.

This chain connects TRBV18 to TRBJ2-3; the D is unclear. The germline V gene encodes CDR1 KGHSH and CDR2 LQKENI. Trimming stripped 5 bases from V and 3 bases from J, with 0 bases between. The CDR3 is 10 residues long. CDR3 protein: CASSTDTQYF. DNA for the CDR3: TGTGCCAGCTCAACAGATACGCAGTATTTT. Supplemented by reference TRBV18 and TRBJ2-3, the full variable domain reads NAGVMQNPRHLVRRRGQEARLRCSPMKGHSHVYWYRQLPEEGLKFMVYLQKENIIDESGMPKERFSAEFPKEGPSILRIQQVVRGDSAAYFCASSTDTQYFGPGTRLTVL.

The chain links TRBV7-2 to TRBJ2-1, with 14 bases fitting TRBD2. The CDR3 extends over 16 amino acids. The germline CDR1 and CDR2 sequences are SGHTA and FQGNSA. The J segment lost 10 bases and the V segment lost 5 bases, leaving 10 bases of the junction unmatched. The CDR3 here is CASSRLAGGIFKEQFF. CDR3 in DNA: TGTGCCAGCAGCAGACTAGCGGGGGGGATATTTAAAGAGCAGTTCTTC.

V is TRBV7-9 and J is TRBJ2-2, with TRBD2 identical over 7 bases. With V trimmed by 4 bases and J by 5 bases, 7 bases remained unmatched. Germline V gene sequence: CDR1 SEHNR, CDR2 FQNEAQ (reference sequence). The CDR3 covers 15 residues. The chain's CDR3 is CASSSKRLATGELFF. As DNA, the CDR3 is TGTGCCAGCAGCTCAAAAAGACTAGCAACCGGGGAGCTGTTTTTT. The full variable domain, its missing parts supplied by reference TRBV7-9 and TRBJ2-2, is DTGVSQNPRHKITKRGQNVTFRCDPISEHNRLYWYRQTLGQGPEFLTYFQNEAQLEKSRLLSDRFSAERPKGSFSTLEIQRTEQGDSAMYLCASSSKRLATGELFFGEGSRLTVL.

The chain employs TRBV15 and TRBJ2-3; 8 nucleotides match TRBD2. This CDR3 is built from 17 residues. The junction had 13 bases not matched to a gene; V was cut back by 5 bases and J by 3 bases. CDR1 is LNHNV, CDR2 YYDKDF, per germline (reference sequence). CDR3: CATSQEVVAGITDTQYF. The DNA for the CDR3 is TGTGCCACCAGCCAAGAGGTAGTAGCGGGGATTACAGATACGCAGTATTTT.

This clone was counted once. The chain recombines TRBV7-9 with TRBJ1-4; D may be TRBD1 (5 bases). V lost 1 base to trimming and J lost 7 bases, with 10 bases between them. The length of the CDR3 is 14 residues. CDR1 and CDR2 from the germline V gene are SEHNR and FQNEAQ (reference sequence). In DNA form, the CDR3 reads TGTGCCAGCAGCTTAGGCAGGGAATTTGAAAAACTGTTTTTT. Its protein is CASSLGREFEKLFF.

The V gene is TRBV2, the J gene TRBJ1-6; D not resolved. Germline CDR1 and CDR2: SNHLY and FYNNEI. The CDR3 runs 16 residues. V shed 5 bases and J shed 6 bases, with 17 bases lying between them. Written as DNA, the CDR3 is TGTGCCAGCAGTCCTCTGTTCCCAACAGCTAATTCACCCCTCCACTTT. Residues: CASSPLFPTANSPLHF. The full variable domain, with the rest looked up from reference TRBV2 and TRBJ1-6, is EPEVTQTPSHQVTQMGQEVILRCVPISNHLYFYWYRQILGQKVEFLVSFYNNEISEKSEIFDDQFSVERPDGSNFTLKIRSTKLEDSAMYFCASSPLFPTANSPLHFGNGTRLTVT.

To note about this clone: The sample has other DNA sequences that encode this CDR3 too. This sequence joins TRBV5-1 and TRBJ2-5; 9 bases map to TRBD2. The V segment lost 4 bases and the J segment 3 bases; nucleotides outside the gene matches: 4. In germline, CDR1 is SGHRS, CDR2 YFSETQ. CDR3 size: 14 residues. CDR3 sequence: CASSLRTSEETQYF. In DNA, the CDR3 is TGCGCCAGCAGCCTACGGACTAGCGAAGAGACCCAGTACTTC.

Note on this clone: Other nucleotide sequences in the sample specify the same CDR3. The chain links TRBV7-9 to TRBJ2-7; TRBD1 matches 10 bases. The CDR3 is 14 amino acids. Germline V gives CDR1 SEHNR, CDR2 FQNEAQ (reference sequence). The trim removed 5 bases at V and 2 bases at J, leaving 3 bases unmatched. DNA of the CDR3: TGTGCCAGCAGCCTGACAGGGGGCACCTACGAGCAGTACTTC. Its translation is CASSLTGGTYEQYF.

This clone was found once. CDR3: CASSLDLPGVGNTGELFF. The CDR3 DNA reads as TGTGCCAGCAGCTTAGATCTCCCAGGGGTGGGGAACACCGGGGAGCTGTTTTTT. The J gene is TRBJ2-2, the V gene TRBV11-3, with D maybe TRBD1 (6 bases). The CDR3 consists of 18 residues. V dropped 0 bases and J dropped 1 base, with 15 bases sitting between them. CDR1 and CDR2 (germline): SGHNT, YENEEA.

This rearrangement joins TRBV11-2 to TRBJ1-6; tentative D call: TRBD1 (6 bases). V was shortened by 5 bases and J by 9 bases, with 14 bases between the two germline ends. Germline V gene sequence: CDR1 SGHAT, CDR2 FQNNGV. This CDR3 has 14 residues. The CDR3 here is CASSHRDKSSPLHF. The DNA of the CDR3 is TGTGCCAGCAGCCACCGGGACAAAAGTTCACCCCTCCACTTT.

For this clone: This sample also contains other DNA sequences that code for the same CDR3. V is TRBV27 and J is TRBJ1-5, with D hard to call. Germline V lookup: CDR1 MNHEY, CDR2 SMNVEV (reference sequence). V gave up 0 bases and J gave up 2 bases, with 2 bases separating them. CDR3 size: 13 residues. The CDR3 DNA reads TGTGCCAGCAGTTTATCGGGCAATCAGCCCCAGCATTTT. This encodes CASSLSGNQPQHF.

The chain employs TRBV5-1 and TRBJ2-1; 9 bases fit TRBD2. The CDR3 consists of 19 residues. Trimming removed 3 bases from V and 0 bases from J; junction bases left unmatched: 13. Germline values: CDR1 SGHRS, CDR2 YFSETQ. The CDR3 loop is CASSWGGTSLVGSYNEQFF. CDR3 nucleotides: TGCGCCAGCAGCTGGGGCGGGACTAGCCTAGTGGGCTCCTACAATGAGCAGTTCTTC.

CDR3 in DNA: TGTGCTAGTGGTTTGCCGTCCTTGGGACAGGGATCAGCAGCTTTCTTT. It specifies CASGLPSLGQGSAAFF. This chain uses TRBV12-5 with TRBJ1-1; the match to TRBD1 covers 9 bases. This CDR3 region has 16 residues. Germline lookup yields CDR1 LGHNT and CDR2 FRNRAP. Trimming at V came to 2 bases and at J to 10 bases, leaving 14 bases not matched to a gene.

This clone was found once. The chain carries TRBV5-1 and TRBJ2-7; D unresolved. Per germline, CDR1 SGHRS and CDR2 YFSETQ. The length of the CDR3 is 14 residues. The germline V and J ends were trimmed by 3 bases and 1 base, with 11 bases remaining between them. The CDR3 loop is CASSSNKISYEQYF. CDR3 DNA: TGCGCCAGCAGCTCAAACAAAATATCCTACGAGCAGTACTTC.

The V call is TRBV4-1, the J call TRBJ2-7; perhaps TRBD1 as D (5 bases). This CDR3 has 14 residues. Trimming left V 0 bases short and J 4 bases short, with 10 bases between. CDR1 MGHRA and CDR2 YSYEKL come from the germline V gene. The CDR3 bases are TGCGCCAGCAGCCAAGATCTTCGGACATACGAGCAGTACTTC. Protein product: CASSQDLRTYEQYF.

As regards this clone: Other nucleotide sequences in the sample specify the same CDR3. The J gene is TRBJ2-6, the V gene TRBV19; D not resolved. Germline lookup yields CDR1 LNHDA and CDR2 SQIVND (reference sequence). The CDR3 consists of 14 residues. The ends were cut back, 3 bases at V and 1 base at J, with 4 bases in the middle. CDR3 residues: CASSIGSGANVLTF. In nucleotides, the CDR3 is TGTGCCAGTAGTATCGGATCTGGGGCCAACGTCCTGACTTTC.

This clone was seen once. J is TRBJ2-3 and V is TRBV15; D uncertain. Germline CDR1 LNHNV, CDR2 YYDKDF (reference sequence). The CDR3 has 13 amino acids. Trimming pared 1 base from V and 2 bases from J, leaving 4 bases between. The CDR3 loop is CATSRGDTDTQYF. DNA of the CDR3: TGTGCCACCAGCAGAGGGGACACAGATACGCAGTATTTT. Complete variable domain (other parts from reference TRBV15 and TRBJ2-3): DAMVIQNPRYQVTQFGKPVTLSCSQTLNHNVMYWYQQKSSQAPKLLFHYYDKDFNNEADTPDNFQSRRPNTSFCFLDIRSPGLGDTAMYLCATSRGDTDTQYFGPGTRLTVL.

The J gene is TRBJ2-2, the V gene TRBV30, with D possibly being TRBD2 (6 bases). CDR1 and CDR2 (germline): GTSNPN, SVGIG (reference sequence). There are 15 residues in the CDR3. Trimming removed 2 bases from V and 1 base from J, with 11 bases in between. The CDR3 DNA sequence: TGTGCCTGGAGTCGGGGACTTATGAACACCGGGGAGCTGTTTTTT. Its translation: CAWSRGLMNTGELFF.

The chain uses TRBV9 and TRBJ1-3, with 8 bases lining up with TRBD1. Germline trimming cut 3 bases from V and 0 bases from J; bases unmatched to any gene: 8. Germline V lookup: CDR1 SGDLS, CDR2 YYNGEE. CDR3 size: 17 residues. CDR3 DNA: TGTGCCAGCAGCGAACCCAGGGGGCAGAGCTCTGGAAACACCATATATTTT. Its protein product is CASSEPRGQSSGNTIYF.

The chain couples TRBV5-4 to TRBJ1-2; the D gene is possibly TRBD1 (6 bases). This CDR3 is 18 amino acids long. V was shortened by 4 bases and J by 5 bases, with 27 bases between the two germline ends. Germline CDR1 SGHNT, CDR2 YYREEE (reference sequence). CDR3: CASSDLTGRLVRRYGYTF. The CDR3 nucleotides are TGTGCCAGCAGCGACCTGACAGGTCGGCTGGTGCGTCGTTATGGCTACACCTTC.